These T cell receptor beta chains were read from a single sample in a study of shared clonotypes between healthy human individuals. Profiling relied on immunoSEQ multiplex PCR, and the TCRdb table lists in-frame clones only, not all of them. This sample carries 780,000 or so clones, 55% to 80% of them seen once, and the ten largest clones take around 1.7%. The sequencing input was memory CD4+ T cells sorted from blood. The receptor set was obtained from a woman aged 25 to 39 in good health. Both conserved end residues are part of each CDR3. A D gene is named only where the DNA matches it firmly. The size of a clone is reported for some rows only, either as once, few or many, or as a class for expanded clones.

V,J,size,D,CDR3,DNA
TRBV28,TRBJ2-7,-,-,CASTPNSGHEQYF,TGTGCCAGCACTCCAAACTCAGGACACGAGCAGTACTTC
TRBV21-1,TRBJ1-3,-,-,CASSKTIGGRSGNTIYF,TGTGCCAGCAGCAAAACGATCGGAGGGCGTAGTGGAAACACCATATATTTT
TRBV4-1,TRBJ1-3,-,-,CASSQGSARAGNTIYF,TGCGCCAGCAGCCAAGGTTCAGCACGGGCTGGAAACACCATATATTTT
TRBV7-2,TRBJ2-7,-,-,CASSLVGLSSYEQYF,TGTGCCAGCAGCTTAGTGGGACTTTCCTCCTACGAGCAGTACTTC
TRBV11-2,TRBJ2-2,-,TRBD1,CASSPKTGINGELFF,TGTGCCAGCAGCCCCAAGACAGGGATCAACGGGGAGCTGTTTTTT
TRBV5-1,TRBJ2-5,-,TRBD1,CASSPGQGLQETQYF,TGCGCCAGCAGCCCGGGACAGGGGTTACAAGAGACCCAGTACTTC
TRBV19,TRBJ2-2,once,-,CASSGVGGRGTGELFF,TGTGCCAGTAGTGGCGTGGGGGGACGGGGCACCGGGGAGCTGTTTTTT
TRBV27,TRBJ2-5,few,-,CASSLFVGATGTQYF,TGTGCCAGCAGTTTGTTTGTGGGAGCAACCGGGACCCAGTACTTC
TRBV2,TRBJ2-1,-,-,CASSSEGVVTEQFF,TGTGCCAGCAGTAGTGAGGGGGTCGTTACTGAGCAGTTCTTC
TRBV11-2,TRBJ2-2,-,-,CASSLSGGDTGELFF,TGTGCCAGCAGCTTGAGCGGTGGGGACACCGGGGAGCTGTTTTTT
TRBV5-6,TRBJ2-4,-,-,CASSLNSFGAKNIQYF,TGTGCCAGCAGCTTGAACAGTTTTGGGGCCAAAAACATTCAGTACTTC
TRBV7-9,TRBJ1-2,few,-,CASSLDEYGYTF,TGTGCCAGCAGCTTAGACGAGTATGGCTACACCTTC
TRBV6-4,TRBJ2-4,few,-,CASSAQPGDIQYF,TGTGCCAGCAGTGCCCAGCCCGGGGACATTCAGTACTTC
TRBV12-5,TRBJ1-5,once,-,CASGDGLNQPQHF,TGTGCTAGTGGGGACGGACTCAATCAGCCCCAGCATTTT
TRBV14,TRBJ2-1,-,-,CASSSYTGLADNEQFF,TGTGCCAGCAGCTCATATACGGGACTGGCAGACAATGAGCAGTTCTTC
TRBV28,TRBJ1-2,few,-,CASTMRGNYGYTF,TGTGCCAGCACGATGAGAGGGAACTATGGCTACACCTTC
TRBV6-1,TRBJ1-1,-,-,CASSRGLNTEAFF,TGTGCCAGCAGTCGGGGATTGAACACTGAAGCTTTCTTT
TRBV7-9,TRBJ2-5,-,-,CASSPGGNSNQETQYF,TGTGCCAGCAGCCCTGGGGGGAACTCGAACCAAGAGACCCAGTACTTC
TRBV19,TRBJ1-2,once,TRBD1,CASSIGPGQGFGYTF,TGTGCCAGTAGTATAGGTCCGGGACAGGGGTTTGGCTACACCTTC
TRBV28,TRBJ2-7,-,-,CASSPDRREQYF,TGTGCCAGCAGTCCCGACAGGCGCGAGCAGTACTTC
TRBV5-4,TRBJ2-3,-,-,CASSLATGPDTQYF,TGTGCCAGCAGCTTGGCGACCGGGCCGGATACGCAGTATTTT
TRBV5-1,TRBJ1-5,few,-,CASSLAGASNQPQHF,TGCGCCAGCAGCTTGGCGGGGGCCAGCAATCAGCCCCAGCATTTT
TRBV21-1,TRBJ2-7,-,-,CASSKFGTGGTYEQYF,TGTGCCAGCAGCAAATTTGGAACAGGGGGGACCTACGAGCAGTACTTC
TRBV29-1,TRBJ1-2,-,TRBD1,CSVWTGQNYGYTF,TGCAGCGTTTGGACGGGACAGAACTATGGCTACACCTTC
TRBV5-1,TRBJ1-2,-,-,CASRTIRGPNYGYTF,TGCGCCAGCAGAACAATCAGGGGCCCTAACTATGGCTACACCTTC
TRBV28,TRBJ2-7,-,-,CASKTGGDEQYF,TGTGCCAGCAAAACAGGGGGGGACGAGCAGTACTTC
TRBV5-6,TRBJ2-6,-,-,CASSRAFSSGANVLTF,TGTGCCAGCAGCCGCGCCTTCTCCTCTGGGGCCAACGTCCTGACTTTC
TRBV7-9,TRBJ2-1,-,TRBD2,CASSLDGYFAGENYNEQFF,TGTGCCAGCAGCTTAGATGGGTATTTTGCGGGAGAGAACTACAATGAGCAGTTCTTC
TRBV15,TRBJ1-2,once,-,CATSSPPGLNYGYTF,TGTGCCACCAGCAGTCCCCCGGGCCTTAACTATGGCTACACCTTC
TRBV15,TRBJ2-5,-,TRBD2,CATSREDASGDLETQYF,TGTGCCACCAGCAGAGAAGATGCTAGCGGGGACCTGGAGACCCAGTACTTC
TRBV18,TRBJ2-3,-,-,CASRIQDTQYF,TGTGCCAGCCGAATTCAGGATACGCAGTATTTT
TRBV4-1,TRBJ2-2,-,-,CASSPLGGANTGELFF,TGCGCCAGCAGCCCCCTGGGGGGCGCGAACACCGGGGAGCTGTTTTTT
TRBV28,TRBJ1-1,-,-,CASTPPWGNTEAFF,TGTGCCAGCACTCCTCCATGGGGGAACACTGAAGCTTTCTTT
TRBV14,TRBJ1-1,few,-,CASSQAQNLGLNTEAFF,TGTGCCAGCAGCCAAGCGCAAAATCTCGGATTGAACACTGAAGCTTTCTTT
TRBV21-1,TRBJ2-7,few,-,CASSGRDRNPYEQYF,TGTGCCAGCAGCGGCCGGGACAGGAACCCCTACGAGCAGTACTTC
TRBV28,TRBJ2-7,-,TRBD1,CASSPSGQGAYEQYF,TGTGCCAGCAGTCCGAGCGGACAGGGGGCGTATGAGCAGTACTTC
TRBV21-1,TRBJ2-7,once,-,CASINPPGQGYEQYF,TGTGCCAGCATAAATCCACCGGGACAGGGCTACGAGCAGTACTTC
TRBV2,TRBJ2-1,many,TRBD1,CASQTIGQGSLQLF,TGTGCCAGCCAAACGATTGGACAGGGCTCTTTACAGCTCTTC
TRBV18,TRBJ1-1,-,-,CASSPSVYTEAFF,TGTGCCAGCTCACCCTCGGTCTACACTGAAGCTTTCTTT
TRBV5-1,TRBJ2-7,many,TRBD1,CASSPGWGQGAVAGSYEQYF,TGCGCCAGCAGCCCGGGTTGGGGACAGGGGGCTGTAGCGGGCTCCTACGAGCAGTACTTC
TRBV28,TRBJ1-2,once,-,CASSFSRQYGYTF,TGTGCCAGCAGTTTTTCCCGACAGTATGGCTACACCTTC
TRBV9,TRBJ2-1,-,-,CASSVAGGTWNEQFF,TGTGCCAGCAGCGTAGCAGGGGGGACTTGGAATGAGCAGTTCTTC
TRBV5-1,TRBJ2-1,-,TRBD2,CASSLTSGGYNEQFF,TGCGCCAGCAGCTTAACTAGCGGAGGCTACAATGAGCAGTTCTTC
TRBV5-1,TRBJ1-4,many,TRBD1,CASSLGQGEKLFF,TGCGCCAGCAGCTTGGGACAGGGTGAAAAACTGTTTTTT
TRBV6-1,TRBJ1-2,-,-,CASSGYRGSEFGYTF,TGTGCCAGCAGTGGCTACCGGGGCTCGGAATTTGGCTACACCTTC
TRBV25-1,TRBJ2-1,few,TRBD2,CASSERGSGRASNEQFF,TGTGCCAGCAGTGAACGAGGTAGTGGGAGGGCCTCTAATGAGCAGTTCTTC
TRBV30,TRBJ1-4,once,TRBD1,CAWSVLTGRGGTNEKLFF,TGTGCCTGGAGTGTATTGACAGGGCGTGGAGGCACTAATGAAAAACTGTTTTTT
TRBV5-1,TRBJ2-3,-,TRBD2,CASSLPLGLAINTQYF,TGCGCCAGCAGCTTACCCTTGGGACTAGCGATAAATACGCAGTATTTT
TRBV27,TRBJ2-3,many,-,CASSQTLYTTDTQYF,TGTGCCAGCAGCCAGACATTATACACCACAGATACGCAGTATTTT